What follows are 13 T cell receptor beta chains derived from one specimen sequenced in a study of regulatory T cells in long-lasting Graves disease. Arm-PCR of CDR3 regions and iRepertoire HTBI primers were the basis on which TCR beta libraries were built. TCRdb re-called the multiplex PCR reads with MiXCR, one entry per CDR3 protein. The profile shows 390,000 or so distinct CDR3 sequences, 12% of them singletons. The time point is: newly diagnosed GD, antithyroid drugs for less than 3 months. RNA from PBMCs was the source of the TCR library. These same records also appear under a second study, on T cells in Graves' hyperthyroidism and ophthalmopathy.

The specimen was peripheral blood mononuclear cells (PBMCs), collected at new diagnosis, from a patient treated with antithyroid drugs. The receptor source for this set is a woman aged 18-29 years with Graves disease.

At least ten counts were recorded for this clonotype. The rearrangement joins TRBV6-1 to TRBJ1-1; 7 positions agree with TRBD1. Germline-derived CDR1 and CDR2 are MNHNS and SASEGT. This CDR3 has 17 amino acids. V gave up 1 base and J gave up 1 base; unmatched junction bases: 9. In DNA form, the CDR3 reads TGTGCCAGCAGTGAAGAGGGGGCGCGAAGGGGGAACACTGAAGCTTTCTTT. It yields the protein CASSEEGARRGNTEAFF.

This clonotype was seen a handful of times. CDR3: CATSFFLNGDEQFF. CDR3 in DNA: TGTGCCACCAGCTTTTTTCTTAACGGGGATGAGCAGTTCTTC. This chain connects TRBV15 to TRBJ2-1, with D perhaps matching TRBD2 (5 bases). This CDR3 region has 14 residues. CDR1 and CDR2 (germline): LNHNV, YYDKDF (reference sequence). V gave up 5 bases and J gave up 8 bases, with 16 bases separating them.

This clonotype was seen repeatedly, ten times or more. J is TRBJ2-3 and V is TRBV2; D might be TRBD2 (6 bases). The better agreement between TRBJ2-7 and the DNA end casts doubt on the J call. Germline CDR1 and CDR2: SNHLY and FYNNEI. The CDR3 loop spans 14 amino acids. CDR3 region: CASTLGRGAYEQYF. The DNA for the CDR3 is TGTGCCAGCACACTGGGGCGGGGCGCCTACGAGCAGTACTTC.

This clonotype was counted many times. The J gene is TRBJ2-3, the V gene TRBV6-1; no reliable D call. The germline V gene encodes CDR1 MNHNS and CDR2 SASEGT. V lost 5 bases to trimming and J lost 4 bases, with 13 bases between them. The CDR3 has 14 residues. CDR3 coding DNA: TGTGCCAGCAGTCACCTCCCCGACGCAGATACGCAGTATTTT. Its protein is CASSHLPDADTQYF.

The gene calls are TRBV12-3 or TRBV12-4 and TRBJ2-3; 8 bases map to TRBD2. The V segment lost 5 bases and the J segment 1 base; nucleotides outside the gene matches: 5. There are 15 residues in the CDR3. The CDR3 reads CASSRTSSRTDTQYF. CDR3 nucleotide sequence: TGTGCCAGCAGTCGGACTAGCAGTCGCACAGATACGCAGTATTTT.

This clonotype was seen a few times. This chain joins TRBV6-2 or TRBV6-3 and TRBJ1-2, with D unresolved. Trimming cost V 2 bases and J 7 bases, with 8 bases left between them. CDR1 is MNHEY, CDR2 SVGEGT, per germline. The CDR3 consists of 12 residues. The DNA for the CDR3 is TGTGCCAGCAGTTACCCTCGAATTGGCTACACCTTC. Protein product: CASSYPRIGYTF.

This clonotype was seen many times. CDR3 coding DNA: TGTGCCAGCAGCTTCCGGGCTGAAGCTTTCTTT. It specifies CASSFRAEAFF. This rearrangement joins TRBV13 to TRBJ1-1; unclear D gene. V was cut by 3 bases and J by 6 bases, with 5 bases left in between. CDR1 is PRHDT and CDR2 is FYEKMQ in the germline V gene (reference sequence). The CDR3 runs 11 residues.

This clonotype was counted a few times. This chain links TRBV24-1 with TRBJ2-7; D is possibly TRBD2 (5 bases). CDR1 and CDR2 (germline): KGHDR, SFDVKD. V was clipped by 8 bases and J by 1 base, with 14 bases between them. The CDR3 is made up of 14 amino acids. The CDR3 spells CATMSSGNSYEQYF. The CDR3 DNA reads as TGTGCCACCATGTCTTCCGGGAATTCCTACGAGCAGTACTTC.

Ten or more counts support this clonotype. This chain uses TRBV27 with TRBJ1-2, with 7 bases lining up with TRBD1. Trimming removed 4 bases from V and 2 bases from J; junction bases left unmatched: 4. Germline CDR1 is MNHEY and CDR2 is SMNVEV (reference sequence). This CDR3 is built from 14 residues. CDR3: CASSWDRGNYGYTF. CDR3 DNA sequence: TGTGCCAGCAGTTGGGACAGAGGAAACTATGGCTACACCTTC.

This clonotype was observed many times. The chain employs TRBV28 and TRBJ1-1; 7 bases are shared with TRBD1. The CDR3 has 14 residues. The V gene's germline CDR1 is MDHEN and CDR2 SYDVKM. V trimming: 6 bases; J trimming: 4 bases; junction bases outside the gene matches: 8. The CDR3 DNA reads as TGTGCCAGCAGCCCTGACAGGGAAGGCACTGAAGCTTTCTTT. This gives the protein CASSPDREGTEAFF.

This clonotype showed up just a few times. The chain uses TRBV12-3 or TRBV12-4 and TRBJ1-5; D remains unclear. Trimming removed 3 bases at V and 8 bases at J, with 11 bases between. This CDR3 is 13 amino acids long. CDR3: CASSFSEEEPQHF. In DNA form, the CDR3 reads TGTGCCAGCAGTTTTAGTGAAGAGGAGCCCCAGCATTTT.

This clonotype was recorded at least ten times. The rearrangement links TRBV6-1 to TRBJ2-7; D not certain. Per germline, CDR1 MNHNS and CDR2 SASEGT. The germline V and J ends were trimmed by 4 bases and 7 bases, with 14 bases remaining between them. The CDR3 consists of 13 residues. In DNA, the CDR3 is TGTGCCAGCAGTGGGAACCCCCTAGGGGAGCAGTACTTC. It translates to CASSGNPLGEQYF.

The chain carries TRBV6-1 and TRBJ2-5; D is undetermined. The CDR3 is 13 residues long. V was cut by 8 bases and J by 2 bases, with 12 bases left in between. Germline V gives CDR1 MNHNS, CDR2 SASEGT. For the CDR3, the DNA is TGTGCCAGCGAGCAACCCCCTCAAGAGACCCAGTACTTC. This encodes CASEQPPQETQYF.